These 21 T cell receptor beta chains originate from one sample sequenced in a study of CD8+ T cells in alopecia areata. The authors extracted RNA and reverse transcribed it into cDNA as the sequencing template. Data came from immunoSEQ multiplex PCR; TCRdb stores just in-frame clones and leaves some out. The sample comprises over 50,000 clones, roughly 44% of which are singletons, and roughly a sixth rests with the top ten. The starting material was CD8+ T cells sorted from blood, obtained at week 0. The receptors here all came from a human donor with alopecia areata.

The rearrangement links TRBV27 to TRBJ2-3; TRBD2 matches 7 bases. Germline V gene lookup returns CDR1 MNHEY and CDR2 SMNVEV (reference sequence). The V gene end was trimmed by 3 bases and the J gene end by 3 bases; junction bases not matched to a gene: 9. CDR3 length equals 16 residues. This CDR3 is CASSFSGGRSTDTQYF. Written as DNA, the CDR3 is TGTGCCAGCAGTTTCTCGGGCGGGAGATCGACAGATACGCAGTATTTT.

Note on this clone: A read error may produce the germline difference seen at one junction end. J is TRBJ2-2 and V is TRBV10-2, with TRBD2 matching 10 bases. The length of the CDR3 is 14 residues. Germline V CDR1 and CDR2: WSHSY, SAAADI. The CDR3: CASRAGGDAGELFF. DNA for the CDR3: TGTGCCAGCAGAGCGGGAGGGGACGCCGGGGAGCTGTTTTTT.

This clone occurred a few times. The genes are TRBV29-1 and TRBJ2-5, with D possibly being TRBD1 (6 bases). The CDR3 sequence is 10 residues long. The V gene's germline CDR1 is SQVTM and CDR2 ANQGSEA. V lost 6 bases, J lost 7 bases, and 9 bases lay in between. The CDR3 region is CSVVGGTQYF. CDR3 sequence (DNA): TGCAGCGTGGTAGGGGGGACCCAGTACTTC.

The chain has TRBV9 and TRBJ2-1; D gene uncertain. There are 14 residues in the CDR3. The germline V gene encodes CDR1 SGDLS and CDR2 YYNGEE. Trimming removed 3 bases from V and 5 bases from J, with 12 bases in between. The CDR3 DNA follows: TGTGCCAGCAGCGGGACCTTCGGCGACAATGAGCAGTTCTTC. Its protein product is CASSGTFGDNEQFF.

This chain connects TRBV29-1 to TRBJ2-1, with 13 bases matching TRBD2. J was trimmed by 7 bases and V by 7 bases; bases with no gene match: 4. The CDR3 has 13 residues. Germline values: CDR1 SQVTM, CDR2 ANQGSEA. The chain's CDR3 is CSELAGGLNEQFF. The DNA for the CDR3 is TGCAGCGAACTAGCGGGAGGGCTTAATGAGCAGTTCTTC.

The V gene is TRBV29-1, the J gene TRBJ2-7, with 16 bases fitting TRBD2. The germline CDR1 and CDR2 sequences are SQVTM and ANQGSEA. CDR3 length: 17 residues. V gave up 6 bases and J gave up 6 bases; unmatched junction bases: 14. The CDR3 DNA reads as TGCAGCGTCCGAGGGACTAGCGGGAGGGGCGGGGAGGTCGAGCAGTACTTC. It codes for CSVRGTSGRGGEVEQYF.

This clone has just one count. The chain employs TRBV29-1 and TRBJ2-7; TRBD2 matches at 11 bases. The junction had 14 bases not matched to a gene; V was cut back by 5 bases and J by 5 bases. This CDR3 contains 16 residues. CDR1 and CDR2 (germline): SQVTM, ANQGSEA. The CDR3 loop reads CSVTTGTSGRGNEQYF. The CDR3 DNA reads TGCAGCGTTACTACAGGCACTAGCGGGAGAGGGAACGAGCAGTACTTC.

The rearrangement joins TRBV6-6 to TRBJ2-7; 9 bases match TRBD1. Losses at the gene ends were 2 bases for V and 4 bases for J; bases not matched to a gene: 6. CDR3 length: 15 residues. Germline V lookup: CDR1 MNHNY, CDR2 SVGAGI (reference sequence). The CDR3 DNA follows: TGTGCCAGCAGTTACCCCGGGACAGGGACATACGAGCAGTACTTC. Protein sequence: CASSYPGTGTYEQYF.

The chain has TRBV29-1 and TRBJ2-3, with 8 bases identical to TRBD2. V shed 6 bases, J shed 5 bases, and the junction held 10 bases outside the gene matches. Germline V gives CDR1 SQVTM, CDR2 ANQGSEA. The CDR3 length is 14 residues. DNA of the CDR3: TGCAGCGTAATGCTCGATCTAGCGGGAGATACGCAGTATTTT. This codes for CSVMLDLAGDTQYF.

About this clone itself: Distinct nucleotide sequences in the sample also encode this CDR3. V usage is TRBV29-1 and J usage is TRBJ2-7; D gene unclear. V lost 1 base and J lost 0, with 4 bases in between. Germline V gene data show CDR1 as SQVTM and CDR2 as ANQGSEA. The CDR3 spans 12 residues. CDR3 DNA: TGCAGCGTTGAAGTAAACTCCTACGAGCAGTACTTC. It yields the protein CSVEVNSYEQYF.

V gene TRBV6-5 combines with J gene TRBJ1-2; D is unclear. V was trimmed by 5 bases and J by 0 bases, leaving 10 bases between them. This CDR3 contains 14 residues. From germline, CDR1 is MNHEY and CDR2 SVGAGI. CDR3 DNA: TGTGCCAGCAGTCCCCTAGATGCTAACTATGGCTACACCTTC. Protein: CASSPLDANYGYTF.

This clone was found a few times. This chain uses TRBV10-3 with TRBJ2-7, with 12 bases that match TRBD1. This CDR3 region has 18 residues. CDR1 and CDR2 from the germline V gene are ENHRY and SYGVKD. With V trimmed by 2 bases and J by 3 bases, 11 bases remained unmatched. The CDR3 region is CAISEPLGQGAVVYEQYF. DNA for the CDR3: TGTGCCATCAGTGAGCCCCTGGGACAGGGGGCCGTGGTCTACGAGCAGTACTTC.

The V and J genes are TRBV7-2 and TRBJ1-5, with TRBD1 identical over 8 bases. This CDR3 spans 15 amino acids. Trimming cost V 5 bases and J 10 bases; bases outside gene matches: 13. Germline V gives CDR1 SGHTA, CDR2 FQGNSA. Written as DNA, the CDR3 is TGTGCCAGCAGCCCTTCCGACAGGGGACGAGGACCCCAGCATTTT. Translated: CASSPSDRGRGPQHF.

This clone was counted a few times. The V and J genes are TRBV29-1 and TRBJ2-5, with D uncertain. This CDR3 has 14 residues. Between the trimmed V and J ends, which lost 3 bases and 3 bases, there was a span of 14 bases. Per the germline V gene, CDR1 is SQVTM and CDR2 is ANQGSEA. This CDR3 is CSVERPTTEETQYF. The CDR3 coding sequence is TGCAGCGTTGAGCGACCGACAACCGAAGAGACCCAGTACTTC.

The chain has TRBV4-1 and TRBJ2-3, with 12 bases identical to TRBD2. Losses at the gene ends were 7 bases for V and 5 bases for J; bases not matched to a gene: 4. This CDR3 is built from 14 residues. The germline V gene encodes CDR1 MGHRA and CDR2 YSYEKL. CDR3 coding DNA: TGCGCCAGCAAAACTAGCGGGAGGTTAGATACGCAGTATTTT. Translating it yields CASKTSGRLDTQYF.

The chain has TRBV30 and TRBJ2-2; perhaps TRBD2 as D (7 bases). In germline, CDR1 is GTSNPN, CDR2 SVGIG (reference sequence). The CDR3 extends over 14 amino acids. The V end was cut by 1 base, the J end by 7 bases, with 13 bases between. The CDR3 loop reads CAWSARGAGGELFF. In nucleotides, the CDR3 is TGTGCCTGGAGTGCCCGGGGGGCCGGCGGGGAGCTGTTTTTT.

The chain carries TRBV29-1 and TRBJ2-7; either TRBD1 or TRBD2 may fit D (5 bases each). The CDR3 runs to 13 residues. Trimming took 2 bases from V and 0 from J, leaving 8 bases between them. The germline V gene encodes CDR1 SQVTM and CDR2 ANQGSEA. The CDR3 nucleotides are TGCAGCGTTGAATGGGGGAGCTCCTACGAGCAGTACTTC. Protein product: CSVEWGSSYEQYF.

This clone was detected only once. V is TRBV29-1 and J is TRBJ2-1; TRBD2 matches at 11 bases. Germline V gene lookup returns CDR1 SQVTM and CDR2 ANQGSEA. The CDR3 is 17 residues long. V trimming: 1 base; J trimming: 2 bases; junction bases outside the gene matches: 7. The CDR3 DNA reads as TGCAGCGTTGAAGGGCCTAGCGGGAGGAACGCCTACAATGAGCAGTTCTTC. It is translated as CSVEGPSGRNAYNEQFF.

This clone was detected only a few times. This rearrangement joins TRBV7-2 to TRBJ2-2, with D maybe TRBD2 (6 bases). V shed 1 base and J shed 4 bases, with 10 bases lying between them. Germline values: CDR1 SGHTA, CDR2 FQGNSA. The CDR3 totals 15 residues. This CDR3 is CASSLGRDPTGELFF. DNA for the CDR3: TGTGCCAGCAGCTTAGGGCGGGACCCCACCGGGGAGCTGTTTTTT.

The chain combines TRBV7-8 with TRBJ1-2; 9 nucleotides agree with TRBD1. Germline CDR1 and CDR2: SGHVS and FQNEAQ. After removal of 5 bases from V and 7 bases from J, the junction contained 8 bases not matched to a gene. The CDR3 runs 14 residues. The CDR3 DNA follows: TGTGCCAGCAGCGTCGACAGGGGGTCGGGTGGCTACACCTTC. This sequence encodes CASSVDRGSGGYTF.

The chain employs TRBV20-1 and TRBJ1-2; D ambiguous. The CDR3 consists of 11 residues. Trimming cost V 6 bases and J 3 bases, with 8 bases left between them. CDR1 is DFQATT and CDR2 is SNEGSKA in the germline V gene (reference sequence). CDR3 DNA: TGCAGTGCCACCCGGGACTATGGCTACACCTTC. The encoded protein is CSATRDYGYTF.